These 25 T cell receptor beta chains were sequenced from one sample in a study of cytomegalovirus exposure and HLA in healthy donors. The study ran its PCR with 60 Vbeta and 13 Jbeta primers. TCRdb's table, derived via immunoSEQ multiplex PCR, lists solely in-frame clones and lacks some. Among about 230,000 clones listed, 85% were seen once. Sequencing was performed on PBMCs. These receptors originate from a human donor in good health.

This clone showed up just a few times. The chain has TRBV6-5 and TRBJ1-2; 10 bases map to TRBD1. V lost 2 bases, J lost 4 bases, and 7 bases stayed unmatched. The CDR3 loop spans 16 amino acids. Germline V gene sequence: CDR1 MNHEY, CDR2 SVGAGI. In DNA form, the CDR3 reads TGTGCCAGCAGTTACGTCAGGACAGGGGGGGGCTATGGCTACACCTTC. This codes for CASSYVRTGGGYGYTF.

Only one count was recorded for this clone. This sequence joins TRBV5-1 and TRBJ2-2; D is perhaps TRBD2 (7 bases). From germline, CDR1 is SGHRS and CDR2 YFSETQ. This CDR3 comprises 16 residues. Trimming took 5 bases from V and 2 from J, leaving 16 bases between them. The chain's CDR3 is CASSPGEGRNTGELFF. DNA for the CDR3: TGCGCCAGCAGTCCAGGGGAGGGTCGTAACACCGGGGAGCTGTTTTTT.

The genes are TRBV28 and TRBJ1-4; maybe TRBD1 (6 bases). The length of the CDR3 is 17 residues. Germline V gene data show CDR1 as MDHEN and CDR2 as SYDVKM. Deletions cut 8 bases from V and 4 bases from J, with 23 bases between. The CDR3 DNA reads TGTGCCAGCGGTGTTGGACAGCCGAAAAAGTATAATGAAAAACTGTTTTTT. Its translation is CASGVGQPKKYNEKLFF.

The chain uses TRBV2 and TRBJ2-7; a possible D gene is TRBD1 (5 bases). Germline CDR1 and CDR2: SNHLY and FYNNEI. V lost 6 bases and J lost 0, with 12 bases in between. This CDR3 has 14 amino acids. The CDR3 bases are TGTGCCAGCAGGACGACAGCGAGCTCCTACGAGCAGTACTTC. Translated: CASRTTASSYEQYF.

This clone was seen only a few times. The sample holds other DNA sequences that translate to the same CDR3. The chain is built from TRBV27 and TRBJ1-1; D possibly corresponds to TRBD1 (6 bases). V lost 6 bases and J lost 7, with 12 bases in between. The CDR3 length is 12 residues. Germline CDR1 MNHEY, CDR2 SMNVEV (reference sequence). CDR3 DNA: TGTGCCAGCAGACAGGGACGAGGTGAAGCTTTCTTT. It yields the protein CASRQGRGEAFF.

The chain recombines TRBV7-9 with TRBJ2-5, with 8 bases that match TRBD2. The junction had 7 bases not matched to a gene; V was cut back by 4 bases and J by 3 bases. Germline lookup yields CDR1 SEHNR and CDR2 FQNEAQ (reference sequence). The CDR3 loop spans 15 amino acids. CDR3 nucleotide sequence: TGTGCCAGCAGCTGGACACTAGCGGAAAAAGAGACCCAGTACTTC. Residues: CASSWTLAEKETQYF.

This chain's CDR3 is CASSQYRTGPSSGELFF. In DNA form, the CDR3 reads TGTGCCAGCAGTCAGTACCGGACAGGGCCGTCCTCCGGGGAGCTGTTTTTT. The rearrangement links TRBV27 to TRBJ2-2; 8 bases are shared with TRBD1. The CDR3 is 17 amino acids. Losses at the gene ends were 5 bases for V and 6 bases for J; bases not matched to a gene: 14. Germline CDR1 is MNHEY and CDR2 is SMNVEV (reference sequence).

The chain carries TRBV18 and TRBJ2-2; TRBD2 aligns across 10 bases. The CDR3 totals 14 residues. Germline values: CDR1 KGHSH, CDR2 LQKENI. V lost 6 bases, J lost 4 bases, and 2 bases stayed unmatched. The chain's CDR3 is CASSIAGGTGELFF. The CDR3 DNA sequence: TGTGCCAGCTCCATAGCGGGGGGCACCGGGGAGCTGTTTTTT.

V and J are TRBV7-8 and TRBJ2-5, with a possible D match to TRBD2 (5 bases). Germline CDR1 SGHVS, CDR2 FQNEAQ. V lost 4 bases and J lost 3, with 21 bases in between. This CDR3 spans 17 amino acids. The CDR3 DNA is TGTGCCAGCAGCTCATTTCTACCGACGGGGAGAGAAGAGACCCAGTACTTC. Protein sequence: CASSSFLPTGREETQYF.

The chain recombines TRBV19 with TRBJ1-2, with D perhaps matching TRBD1 (5 bases). CDR1 LNHDA and CDR2 SQIVND come from the germline V gene (reference sequence). This CDR3 has 13 amino acids. Trimming stripped 4 bases from V and 6 bases from J, with 12 bases between. As DNA, the CDR3 is TGTGCCAGTAGTACGGTAGGGGTGAATGGCTACACCTTC. Protein: CASSTVGVNGYTF.

CDR3 DNA: TGCGCCAGCAGCTTGAGGCAGGGGGGTCCCGGGGAGCTGTTTTTT. This codes for CASSLRQGGPGELFF. The chain joins TRBV5-1 to TRBJ2-2; D possibly corresponds to TRBD1 (7 bases). Germline CDR1 reads SGHRS; CDR2 reads YFSETQ. Trimming took 1 base from V and 6 from J, leaving 13 bases between them. This CDR3 has 15 amino acids.

Remarks on this clone: A junction boundary mismatches the germline segment, possibly from a read error. The V gene is TRBV7-9, the J gene TRBJ1-2; weak D call: TRBD1 (5 bases). CDR3 length equals 14 residues. Germline lookup yields CDR1 SEHNR and CDR2 FQNEAQ (reference sequence). CDR3 coding DNA: TGTTCCAGCACCACGGGGGACCAGGGCTATGGCTACACCTTC. Its translation: CSSTTGDQGYGYTF.

The chain links TRBV25-1 to TRBJ2-7, with 10 positions matching TRBD2. With V trimmed by 3 bases and J by 1 base, 12 bases remained unmatched. The CDR3 sequence is 18 residues long. Germline V gives CDR1 MGHDK, CDR2 SYGVNS. The CDR3 DNA sequence: TGTGCCAGCAGTGAGCTGGGGGCCGGGACTAGCGTATCCTACGAGCAGTACTTC. It codes for CASSELGAGTSVSYEQYF.

This chain uses TRBV7-3 with TRBJ2-6, with D hard to call. Germline CDR1 is SGHTA and CDR2 is FQGTGA. The V gene lost 6 bases and the J gene lost 0 bases, with 9 bases spanning the gap. This CDR3 has 15 residues. The CDR3 DNA reads TGTGCCAGCAGTCGAGGCAGCTCTGGGGCCAACGTCCTGACTTTC. This codes for CASSRGSSGANVLTF.

The sample holds one count of this clone. The chain combines TRBV30 with TRBJ2-7; 7 bases are a match to TRBD2. Germline CDR1 GTSNPN, CDR2 SVGIG (reference sequence). This CDR3 has 12 residues. V lost 0 bases, J lost 4 bases, and 0 bases stayed unmatched. The CDR3 sequence is CAWSVLAYEQYF. CDR3 in DNA: TGTGCCTGGAGTGTACTAGCGTACGAGCAGTACTTC.

V is TRBV10-3 and J is TRBJ2-7, with D tentatively TRBD2 (7 bases). Trimming stripped 3 bases from V and 4 bases from J, with 19 bases between. CDR1 is ENHRY, CDR2 SYGVKD, per germline. This CDR3 comprises 16 residues. The CDR3 nucleotides are TGTGCCATCAGTGAACAAAACTCAGGGGAGGGGTACGAGCAGTACTTC. As protein: CAISEQNSGEGYEQYF.

The rearrangement links TRBV7-2 to TRBJ2-3; D gene unclear. CDR1 and CDR2 from the germline V gene are SGHTA and FQGNSA. Trimming stripped 0 bases from V and 6 bases from J, with 13 bases between. The CDR3 contains 15 residues. The DNA of the CDR3 is TGTGCCAGCAGCTTAGCCCTGGTTGGCCGCGATACGCAGTATTTT. Residues: CASSLALVGRDTQYF.

The J gene is TRBJ2-5, the V gene TRBV7-9; D is uncertain. V was shortened by 3 bases and J by 9 bases, with 11 bases between the two germline ends. This CDR3 region has 12 residues. Germline CDR1 and CDR2: SEHNR and FQNEAQ (reference sequence). Here the CDR3 DNA reads TGTGCCAGCAGCTTCCAGAGCGATTCCCAGTACTTC. This encodes CASSFQSDSQYF.

The rearrangement uses TRBV7-3 and TRBJ2-1; 10 bases map to TRBD2. The CDR3 length is 18 residues. Germline V gives CDR1 SGHTA, CDR2 FQGTGA. V trimming: 5 bases; J trimming: 8 bases; junction bases outside the gene matches: 18. The DNA for the CDR3 is TGTGCCAGCAGCCGACTAGCGGGTCCCTCGCTGTCCCGGGATGAGCAGTTCTTC. Its translation: CASSRLAGPSLSRDEQFF.

The chain links TRBV6-1 to TRBJ2-7; maybe TRBD1 (6 bases). The CDR3 sequence is 15 residues long. The V end lost 11 bases, the J end lost 4 bases, and 24 bases lay between the germline ends. Germline CDR1 MNHNS, CDR2 SASEGT. CDR3 in DNA: TGTGCCGCCCAAAGCCAGGCAGGACAGCTATACGAGCAGTACTTC. Encoded protein: CAAQSQAGQLYEQYF.

V is TRBV11-2 and J is TRBJ2-7; 9 nucleotides line up with TRBD1. The CDR3 length is 13 residues. Germline V lookup: CDR1 SGHAT, CDR2 FQNNGV. The V segment lost 5 bases and the J segment 6 bases; nucleotides outside the gene matches: 5. Here the CDR3 reads CASSQGQGREQYF. As DNA, the CDR3 is TGTGCCAGCAGCCAAGGACAGGGGCGCGAGCAGTACTTC. The full variable domain, its missing parts supplied by reference TRBV11-2 and TRBJ2-7, is EAGVAQSPRYKIIEKRQSVAFWCNPISGHATLYWYQQILGQGPKLLIQFQNNGVVDDSQLPKDRFSAERLKGVDSTLKIQPAKLEDSAVYLCASSQGQGREQYFGPGTRLTVT.

The rearrangement uses TRBV5-4 and TRBJ2-5; 7 nucleotides agree with TRBD1. The germline V gene encodes CDR1 SGHNT and CDR2 YYREEE (reference sequence). The J segment lost 2 bases and the V segment lost 9 bases, leaving 10 bases of the junction unmatched. The CDR3 has 14 amino acids. The DNA for the CDR3 is TGTGCCATTACTGACAGGGCACATCAAGAGACCCAGTACTTC. This encodes CAITDRAHQETQYF. The variable domain in full, completed from reference TRBV5-4 and TRBJ2-5, reads ETGVTQSPTHLIKTRGQQVTLRCSSQSGHNTVSWYQQALGQGPQFIFQYYREEENGRGNFPPRFSGLQFPNYSSELNVNALELDDSALYLCAITDRAHQETQYFGPGTRLLVL.

This clone was counted only a few times. This chain connects TRBV27 to TRBJ1-1, with D tentatively TRBD1 (5 bases). This CDR3 is built from 10 residues. Germline assignment: CDR1 MNHEY and CDR2 SMNVEV (reference sequence). V lost 7 bases to trimming and J lost 7 bases, with 7 bases between them. CDR3 sequence (DNA): TGTGCCAGCAAGGGGATTGAAGCTTTCTTT. Amino acids: CASKGIEAFF.

The chain employs TRBV5-8 and TRBJ1-3; 9 positions match TRBD1. CDR3 length: 15 amino acids. V lost 2 bases to trimming and J lost 8 bases; unmatched junction nucleotides: 8. The germline gives CDR1 SGHTS, CDR2 YDEGEE. CDR3 in DNA: TGTGCCAGCAGCTTACAGGGGGCAACTGAGGACACCATATATTTT. It specifies CASSLQGATEDTIYF.

The chain couples TRBV7-2 to TRBJ2-7, with a possible D match to TRBD2 (5 bases). Germline V gives CDR1 SGHTA, CDR2 FQGNSA. The CDR3 has 16 residues. V gave up 0 bases and J gave up 1 base, with 13 bases separating them. In nucleotides, the CDR3 is TGTGCCAGCAGCTTAGCGCGAGGACTTCGATCCTACGAGCAGTACTTC. This codes for CASSLARGLRSYEQYF. Together with reference TRBV7-2 and TRBJ2-7, the CDR3 gives the full variable domain: GAGVSQSPSNKVTEKGKDVELRCDPISGHTALYWYRQSLGQGLEFLIYFQGNSAPDKSGLPSDRFSAERTGGSVSTLTIQRTQQEDSAVYLCASSLARGLRSYEQYFGPGTRLTVT.